A single sample gave rise to the 6 T cell receptor beta chains below, sequenced in a study of CD8+CD57+ T cells in acquired aplastic anemia (dated by TCRdb to the late 2010s). Instrument used: Illumina HiSeq 2000. Genomic DNA was used as template for profiling of TCR beta VDJ combinations and CDR3 sequences. TCRdb took the public reads, trimmed them with fastp at Q25, ran MiXCR for clone calling and kept in-frame beta chains. Rows are combined by CDR3 protein, so each entry shows the most common genes and DNA. The sample table holds about 160,000 distinct CDR3 sequences, of which roughly 48% were seen once. The ten most abundant clones make up 1.1% of the sample. Sample: sorted CD4+, CD8+, or CD8+CD57+ T cells (not recorded which) from PBMCs. Receptor source: a human donor in good health.

This clonotype showed up just once. The CDR3 carries no conserved terminal phenylalanine or tryptophan, so it likely arises from a read error. The chain couples TRBV25-1 to TRBJ1-3; D is unresolved. With 5 bases removed from V and 0 bases from J, the gap between germline ends came to 8 bases. CDR3 size: 14 residues. Germline lookup yields CDR1 MGHDK and CDR2 SYGVNS. CDR3 DNA: TGTGCCAGCAGTCCCTTCCTCTCTGGAAACACCATATATTTG. Encoded protein: CASSPFLSGNTIYL.

The chain couples TRBV11-1 to TRBJ1-6; D unresolved. V lost 2 bases and J 15 bases, leaving 23 bases between the germline ends. Per germline, CDR1 SGHAT and CDR2 FQDESV (reference sequence). The CDR3 spans 16 residues. The DNA of the CDR3 is TGTGCCAGCAGCTTACTCCCCCAGGTGGATTATGCACTCCTCCACTTT. Translated: CASSLLPQVDYALLHF.

Remarks on this clonotype: The conserved closing phenylalanine or tryptophan is absent in this CDR3, likely reflecting a read error. The chain uses TRBV10-2 and TRBJ1-1; D gene ambiguous. The CDR3 extends over 14 amino acids. V was clipped by 8 bases and J by 1 base, with 14 bases between them. CDR1 is WSHSY and CDR2 is SAAADI in the germline V gene. CDR3 bases: TGCGCCAGCGCCGGTGGCGGGAGGAACACTGAAGCTTTCCTT. Amino acids: CASAGGGRNTEAFL.

This clonotype came up many times. The chain combines TRBV27 with TRBJ2-7, with unresolved D. There are 11 residues in the CDR3. In germline, CDR1 is MNHEY, CDR2 SMNVEV (reference sequence). V was pared by 7 bases and J by 0 bases, with 4 bases between. The chain's CDR3 is CASTLSYEQYF. The CDR3, as DNA: TGTGCCAGCACCCTCTCCTACGAGCAGTACTTC.

The chain combines TRBV11-2 with TRBJ2-1; 12 bases are shared with TRBD2. CDR3 length: 16 amino acids. CDR1 is SGHAT and CDR2 is FQNNGV in the germline V gene. Trimming took 5 bases from V and 5 from J; bases not matched to a gene: 7. Here the CDR3 DNA reads TGTGCCAGCAGCAAGCTAGCGGGAGGGCTTAACAATGAGCAGTTCTTC. Its translation is CASSKLAGGLNNEQFF.

The chain uses TRBV7-2 and TRBJ1-2; 9 bases agree with TRBD1. Germline assignment: CDR1 SGHTA and CDR2 FQGNSA. V lost 4 bases, J lost 10 bases, and 4 bases stayed unmatched. This CDR3 is built from 12 residues. The CDR3 spells CASSSRDRDYTF. CDR3 sequence (DNA): TGTGCCAGCAGCTCCCGGGACAGGGACTACACCTTC.